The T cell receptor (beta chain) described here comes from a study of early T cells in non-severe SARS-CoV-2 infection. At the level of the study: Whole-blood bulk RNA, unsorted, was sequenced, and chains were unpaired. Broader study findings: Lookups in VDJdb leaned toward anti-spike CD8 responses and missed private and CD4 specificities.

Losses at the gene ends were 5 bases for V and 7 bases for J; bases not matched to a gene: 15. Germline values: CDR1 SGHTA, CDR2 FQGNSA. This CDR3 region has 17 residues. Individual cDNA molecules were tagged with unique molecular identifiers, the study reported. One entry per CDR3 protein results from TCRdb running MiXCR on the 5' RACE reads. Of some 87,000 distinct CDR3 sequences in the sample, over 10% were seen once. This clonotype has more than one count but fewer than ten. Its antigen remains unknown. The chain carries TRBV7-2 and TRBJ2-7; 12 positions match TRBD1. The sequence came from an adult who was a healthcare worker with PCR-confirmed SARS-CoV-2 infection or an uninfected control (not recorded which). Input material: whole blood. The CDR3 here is CASSEGTGGSSPREQYF. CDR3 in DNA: TGTGCCAGCAGCGAAGGGACAGGGGGCAGTTCACCGCGGGAGCAGTACTTC.